These 14 T cell receptor beta chains originate from one sample sequenced in a study of control samples from healthy donors and cancer patients. Profiled with immunoSEQ multiplex PCR; TCRdb holds only in-frame clones, not every one. The table records 150,000 to 200,000 clones, roughly nine tenths of them present only once. Sequencing was carried out using blood. These receptors originate from a woman between 25 and 40 years old in good health.

The genes are TRBV11-2 and TRBJ1-1; the match to TRBD1 covers 8 bases. The V gene end was trimmed by 5 bases and the J gene end by 4 bases; junction bases not matched to a gene: 3. The CDR3 totals 13 residues. Looked up from germline, CDR1 is SGHAT and CDR2 is FQNNGV. CDR3 DNA: TGTGCCAGCAGCCGACAGGGGTCCACTGAAGCTTTCTTT. Its protein is CASSRQGSTEAFF.

The rearrangement joins TRBV6-1 to TRBJ1-5; perhaps TRBD1 as D (6 bases). The length of the CDR3 is 16 residues. The ends were cut back, 4 bases at V and 0 bases at J, with 13 bases in the middle. Germline values: CDR1 MNHNS, CDR2 SASEGT. The chain's CDR3 is CASSGRDTYSNQPQHF. The CDR3 DNA sequence: TGTGCCAGCAGTGGCCGGGACACCTATAGCAATCAGCCCCAGCATTTT.

The chain couples TRBV3-1 (or the pseudogene TRBV3-2) to TRBJ1-1; no clear D gene. Germline values: CDR1 LGHDT, CDR2 YNNKEL (reference sequence). This CDR3 contains 13 residues. The V and J ends lost 0 bases and 4 bases respectively, with 6 bases between them. In nucleotides, the CDR3 is TGTGCCAGCAGCCAAGAAGGGATCACTGAAGCTTTCTTT. Protein sequence: CASSQEGITEAFF.

This sequence joins TRBV5-4 and TRBJ1-1; TRBD1 matches at 7 bases. The V segment lost 0 bases and the J segment 3 bases; nucleotides outside the gene matches: 5. This CDR3 spans 15 amino acids. Germline lookup yields CDR1 SGHNT and CDR2 YYREEE (reference sequence). CDR3 coding DNA: TGTGCCAGCAGCTTGGGGAGGGGGCGCGACACTGAAGCTTTCTTT. It encodes CASSLGRGRDTEAFF.

V gene TRBV4-1 combines with J gene TRBJ2-5, with 9 bases identical to TRBD1. Germline V gene lookup returns CDR1 MGHRA and CDR2 YSYEKL. Losses at the gene ends were 0 bases for V and 5 bases for J; bases not matched to a gene: 7. The CDR3 length is 16 residues. CDR3 DNA sequence: TGCGCCAGCAGCCAAGACCGGGACAGGGTTACTGAGACCCAGTACTTC. As protein: CASSQDRDRVTETQYF.

CDR3 in amino acids: CASSPGLASYNEQFF. CDR3 bases: TGTGCCAGCAGCCCGGGACTAGCGTCCTACAATGAGCAGTTCTTC. V and J are TRBV9 and TRBJ2-1; TRBD2 matches at 10 bases. The CDR3 totals 15 residues. V trimming: 4 bases; J trimming: 1 base; junction bases outside the gene matches: 2. Per the germline V gene, CDR1 is SGDLS and CDR2 is YYNGEE. The full variable domain, completed using reference TRBV9 and TRBJ2-1, is DSGVTQTPKHLITATGQRVTLRCSPRSGDLSVYWYQQSLDQGLQFLIQYYNGEERAKGNILERFSAQQFPDLHSELNLSSLELGDSALYFCASSPGLASYNEQFFGPGTRLTVL.

The chain carries TRBV9 and TRBJ2-1; TRBD2 agrees at 9 bases. This CDR3 has 16 amino acids. With V trimmed by 0 bases and J by 2 bases, 3 bases remained unmatched. The germline V gene has CDR1 SGDLS and CDR2 YYNGEE. Here the CDR3 reads CASSVELAGAYNEQFF. CDR3 nucleotides: TGTGCCAGCAGCGTAGAATTAGCGGGGGCCTACAATGAGCAGTTCTTC.

The DNA for the CDR3 is TGTGCCAGCAGTGAACTAGGACAGGGGGCTCGCTACACCTTC. Translated, it gives CASSELGQGARYTF. This chain joins TRBV6-1 and TRBJ1-2; 11 positions match TRBD1. This CDR3 comprises 14 residues. Losses at the gene ends were 2 bases for V and 9 bases for J; bases not matched to a gene: 5. CDR1 and CDR2 from the germline V gene are MNHNS and SASEGT.

The chain links TRBV2 to TRBJ1-6, with 8 nucleotides matching TRBD1. Looked up from germline, CDR1 is SNHLY and CDR2 is FYNNEI. The CDR3 is 15 amino acids. The junction had 6 bases not matched to a gene; V was cut back by 3 bases and J by 8 bases. In DNA, the CDR3 is TGTGCCAGCAGTGACCTCAGGGGGCGGGATTCACCCCTCCACTTT. Translating it yields CASSDLRGRDSPLHF.

V is TRBV11-3 and J is TRBJ2-3; D possibly corresponds to TRBD2 (6 bases). Germline lookup yields CDR1 SGHNT and CDR2 YENEEA. This CDR3 contains 17 residues. V was pared by 1 base and J by 0 bases, with 14 bases between. Written as DNA, the CDR3 is TGTGCCAGCAGCTTAGGTGGGTGGGAGGATAGCACAGATACGCAGTATTTT. Translation: CASSLGGWEDSTDTQYF.

Written as DNA, the CDR3 is TGTGCCAGCAGCTCTAGGGTAGATACGCAGTATTTT. It codes for CASSSRVDTQYF. The J gene is TRBJ2-3, the V gene TRBV11-2; D unclear. CDR1 is SGHAT, CDR2 FQNNGV, per germline. V lost 4 bases, J lost 5 bases, and 7 bases lay in between. The CDR3 has 12 amino acids.

Here the CDR3 DNA reads TGTGCCAGCAGCCCCGGGACAATCAAAAACATTCAGTACTTC. Protein product: CASSPGTIKNIQYF. The chain links TRBV27 to TRBJ2-4, with a tentative D call TRBD1 (6 bases). CDR1 and CDR2 from the germline V gene are MNHEY and SMNVEV (reference sequence). The CDR3 extends over 14 amino acids. V lost 6 bases and J lost 3, with 12 bases in between.

This clone was detected a few times. The V and J genes are TRBV4-3 and TRBJ2-1; 11 bases are shared with TRBD2. There are 16 residues in the CDR3. Germline V gene data show CDR1 as LGHNA and CDR2 as YSLEER. The junction had 8 bases not matched to a gene; V was cut back by 0 bases and J by 10 bases. The CDR3 loop is CASSQDLLAGGREQFF. CDR3 bases: TGCGCCAGCAGCCAAGATCTCCTAGCGGGAGGCCGGGAGCAGTTCTTC.

The CDR3 region has the DNA TGTGCCAGCAAAGGGATAGCGGGCCTCCAAGAGACCCAGTACTTC. It codes for CASKGIAGLQETQYF. The chain carries TRBV2 and TRBJ2-5, with TRBD2 matching over 7 bases. Germline-derived CDR1 and CDR2 are SNHLY and FYNNEI. Trimming took 7 bases from V and 1 from J; bases not matched to a gene: 9. The CDR3 sequence is 15 residues long.